Detailed here is one T cell receptor (beta chain). Its specificity is not known. The data were taken from a study of shared clonotypes between healthy human individuals. Background on the study: Every donor yielded three CD4 naive, three CD4 memory, two CD8 naive and one CD8 memory plate. Findings of the study overall: The study found lower generation probabilities in non-shared clonotypes than in those shared by all four donors. The study generally estimated greater richness for naive than memory subsets.

TCRdb keeps only in-frame clones here, not all; method: immunoSEQ multiplex PCR. This sample carries roughly 1,500,000 clones, 98% of them seen once, and the ten largest clones take approximately 0.4%. CDR3 length: 16 residues. V lost 0 bases to trimming and J lost 3 bases; unmatched junction nucleotides: 3. CDR1 SNHLY and CDR2 FYNNEI come from the germline V gene. This sequence originates from a man under 40 in good health. This rearrangement joins TRBV2 to TRBJ2-1, with 9 bases aligning to TRBD2. The sequencing input was naive CD4+ T cells sorted from blood. The subset: CD45RA+ positively selected. CDR3 sequence reads: CASSEATSGFYNEQFF. DNA of the CDR3: TGTGCCAGCAGTGAAGCGACTAGCGGCTTCTACAATGAGCAGTTCTTC.